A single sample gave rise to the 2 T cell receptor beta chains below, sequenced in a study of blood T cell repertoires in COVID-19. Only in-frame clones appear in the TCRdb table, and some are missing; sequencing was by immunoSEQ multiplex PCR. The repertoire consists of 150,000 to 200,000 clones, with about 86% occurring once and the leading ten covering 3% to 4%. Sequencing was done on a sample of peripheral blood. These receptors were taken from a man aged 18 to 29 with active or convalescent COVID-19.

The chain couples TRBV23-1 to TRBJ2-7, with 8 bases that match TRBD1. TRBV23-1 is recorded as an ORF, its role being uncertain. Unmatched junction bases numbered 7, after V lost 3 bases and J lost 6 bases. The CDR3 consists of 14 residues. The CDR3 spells CASSQRDRKLEQYF. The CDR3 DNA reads TGCGCCAGCAGTCAGAGGGACAGGAAACTCGAGCAGTACTTC.

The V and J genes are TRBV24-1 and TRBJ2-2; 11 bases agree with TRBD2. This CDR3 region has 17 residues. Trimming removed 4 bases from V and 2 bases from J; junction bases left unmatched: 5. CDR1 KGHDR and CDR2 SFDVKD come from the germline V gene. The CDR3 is CATSDPGTSGNTGELFF. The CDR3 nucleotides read TGTGCCACCAGTGACCCAGGGACTAGCGGTAACACCGGGGAGCTGTTTTTT.